This T cell receptor beta chain was observed in a study of shared clonotypes between healthy human individuals. The CDR3 consists of 13 residues. In germline, CDR1 is SGHRS, CDR2 YFSETQ. V lost 0 bases and J lost 5, with 5 bases in between. Partitioning of CD4+ cells yielded a CD45RA+ naive subset and a CD45RA-negative memory subset. Data came from immunoSEQ multiplex PCR; TCRdb stores just in-frame clones and leaves some out. The sample shows 1,100,000 or so clones, approximately 80% of them seen only once. The V gene is TRBV5-1, the J gene TRBJ1-4; D unresolved. The sequencing sample was made of memory CD4+ T cells from PBMCs. Subset: CD45RA-negative fraction. The sequence came from a man younger than 35 in good health. Some clones in this sample may be carry-over from other donors' samples. The DNA for the CDR3 is TGCGCCAGCAGCTTGGGACTAAATGAAAAACTGTTTTTT. It codes for CASSLGLNEKLFF.